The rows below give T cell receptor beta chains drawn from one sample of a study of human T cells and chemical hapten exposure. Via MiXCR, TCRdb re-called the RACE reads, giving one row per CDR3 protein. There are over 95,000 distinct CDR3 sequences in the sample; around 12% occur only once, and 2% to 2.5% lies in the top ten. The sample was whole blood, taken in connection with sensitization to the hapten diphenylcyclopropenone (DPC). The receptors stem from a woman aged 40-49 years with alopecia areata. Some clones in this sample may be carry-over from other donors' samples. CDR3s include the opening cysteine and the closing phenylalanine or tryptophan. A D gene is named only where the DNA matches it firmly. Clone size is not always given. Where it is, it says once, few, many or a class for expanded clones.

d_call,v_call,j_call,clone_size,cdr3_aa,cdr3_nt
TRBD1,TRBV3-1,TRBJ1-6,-,CASSQRTGDSPLHF,TGTGCCAGCAGCCAAAGGACAGGGGATTCACCCCTCCACTTT
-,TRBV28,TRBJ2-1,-,CASSPTYEQFF,TGTGCCAGCAGCCCTACGTATGAGCAGTTCTTC
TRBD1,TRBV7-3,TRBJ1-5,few,CASTPQGRRQPQHF,TGTGCCAGCACTCCACAGGGGAGACGTCAGCCCCAGCATTTT
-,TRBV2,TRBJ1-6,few,CASQGQIRDVPYF,TGTGCCAGCCAGGGCCAAATTCGGGACGTACCATACTTT
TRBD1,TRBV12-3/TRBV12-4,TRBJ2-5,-,CASTDGVGQGASSGTQYF,TGTGCCAGCACCGACGGTGTAGGACAGGGGGCGTCGTCTGGGACCCAGTACTTC
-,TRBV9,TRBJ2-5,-,CASSASPGPQETQYF,TGTGCCAGCAGCGCCTCCCCGGGACCACAAGAGACCCAGTACTTC
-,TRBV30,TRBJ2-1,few,CACLTLAARYNEQFF,TGTGCCTGTCTTACCTTAGCGGCAAGATACAATGAGCAGTTCTTC
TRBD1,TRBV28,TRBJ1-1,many,CASSGRTGGAFF,TGTGCCAGCAGTGGAAGGACAGGGGGAGCTTTCTTT
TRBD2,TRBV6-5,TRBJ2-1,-,CASSPVAGVDNEQFF,TGTGCCAGCAGCCCTGTAGCGGGAGTGGACAATGAGCAGTTCTTC
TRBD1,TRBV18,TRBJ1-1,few,CASRTGENTEAFF,TGTGCCAGCCGGACAGGGGAGAACACTGAAGCTTTCTTT
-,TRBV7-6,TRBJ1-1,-,CASSLSPGGLSRTEAFF,TGTGCCAGCAGCTTATCGCCGGGGGGGCTGAGTAGGACTGAAGCTTTCTTT
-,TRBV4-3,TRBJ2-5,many,CASSQDIRTQETQYF,TGCGCCAGCAGCCAAGATATACGGACCCAAGAGACCCAGTACTTC
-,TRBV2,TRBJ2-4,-,CASSVDYRQYF,TGTGCCAGCAGTGTAGACTACCGTCAGTACTTC
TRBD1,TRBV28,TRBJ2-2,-,CASRKEGQGNTGELFF,TGTGCCAGCAGGAAAGAAGGACAGGGCAACACCGGGGAGCTGTTTTTT
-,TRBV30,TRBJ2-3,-,CAWSPGLPYGDTQYF,TGTGCCTGGAGTCCCGGACTCCCCTACGGAGATACGCAGTATTTT
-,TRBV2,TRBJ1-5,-,CASSDDPRGRGQPQHF,TGTGCCAGCAGTGACGACCCCAGGGGTCGGGGACAGCCCCAGCATTTT
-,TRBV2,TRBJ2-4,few,CASSDLLNIQYF,TGTGCCAGCAGTGATTTGTTAAACATTCAGTACTTC
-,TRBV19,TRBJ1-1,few,CASSIRGNTEAFF,TGTGCCAGTAGTATTCGGGGGAACACTGAAGCTTTCTTT
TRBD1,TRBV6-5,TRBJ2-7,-,CASGTGAYEQYF,TGTGCCAGCGGGACAGGGGCTTACGAGCAGTACTTC
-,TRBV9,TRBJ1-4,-,CASSVWAETEKLFF,TGTGCCAGCAGCGTTTGGGCAGAGACCGAAAAACTGTTTTTT
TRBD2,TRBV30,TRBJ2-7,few,CAWSVSGAPLWQYF,TGTGCCTGGAGTGTTAGCGGGGCCCCCCTATGGCAGTACTTC
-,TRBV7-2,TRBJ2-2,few,CASSLSGRNTGELFF,TGTGCCAGCAGCTTAAGCGGGCGGAACACCGGGGAGCTGTTTTTT
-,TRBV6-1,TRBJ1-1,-,CASSRSYRENTEAFF,TGTGCCAGCAGTCGAAGCTACAGGGAGAACACTGAAGCTTTCTTT
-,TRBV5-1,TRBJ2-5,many,CASSFKQETQYF,TGCGCCAGCAGCTTCAAACAAGAGACCCAGTACTTC
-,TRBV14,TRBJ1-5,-,CASSNPRPQHF,TGTGCCAGCAGTAATCCGCGGCCCCAGCATTTT
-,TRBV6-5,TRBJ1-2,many,CASSYSGRNYGYTF,TGTGCCAGCAGTTACTCAGGTCGGAACTATGGCTACACCTTC
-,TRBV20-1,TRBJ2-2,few,CSARDAQRNTGELFF,TGCAGTGCTAGGGACGCACAGAGGAACACCGGGGAGCTGTTTTTT
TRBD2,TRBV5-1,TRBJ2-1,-,CASSPPGLAAYNEQFF,TGCGCCAGCAGCCCGCCGGGACTAGCGGCCTACAATGAGCAGTTCTTC
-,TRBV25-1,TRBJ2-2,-,CASSESRDTGELFF,TGTGCCAGCAGTGAATCCAGGGACACCGGGGAGCTGTTTTTT
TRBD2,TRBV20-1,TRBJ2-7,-,CSAPQAGGPHEQYF,TGCAGTGCTCCTCAAGCGGGAGGGCCCCACGAGCAGTACTTC
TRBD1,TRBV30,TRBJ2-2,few,CAWSVPRGYTGELFF,TGTGCCTGGAGTGTACCCAGGGGGTACACCGGGGAGCTGTTTTTT
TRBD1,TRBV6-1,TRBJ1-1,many,CASSPRVQRGPLEAFF,TGTGCCAGCAGTCCCCGGGTCCAAAGGGGGCCACTAGAAGCTTTCTTT
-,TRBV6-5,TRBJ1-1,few,CASSRTENTEAFF,TGTGCCAGCAGCCGTACAGAGAACACTGAAGCTTTCTTT
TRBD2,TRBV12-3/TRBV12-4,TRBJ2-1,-,CASSWTSGTDEQFF,TGTGCCAGCAGTTGGACTAGCGGGACGGATGAGCAGTTCTTC
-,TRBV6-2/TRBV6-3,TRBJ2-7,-,CASKPNLDRSSYEQYF,TGTGCCAGCAAGCCCAATCTGGACCGAAGCTCCTACGAGCAGTACTTC
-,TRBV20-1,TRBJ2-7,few,CSERGPNSYEQYF,TGCAGTGAAAGGGGCCCTAACTCCTACGAGCAGTACTTC
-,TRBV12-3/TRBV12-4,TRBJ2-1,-,CASSFGANYNEQFF,TGTGCCAGCAGTTTTGGGGCCAACTACAATGAGCAGTTCTTC
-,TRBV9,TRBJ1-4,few,CASSVGNTEKLFF,TGTGCCAGCAGCGTAGGGAACACCGAAAAACTGTTTTTT
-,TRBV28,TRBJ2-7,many,CASSPRRYEQYF,TGTGCCAGCAGTCCCCGACGCTACGAGCAGTACTTC
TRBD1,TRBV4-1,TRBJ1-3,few,CASSQWWTGTSGNTIYF,TGCGCCAGCAGCCAATGGTGGACAGGGACTAGCGGAAACACCATATATTTT
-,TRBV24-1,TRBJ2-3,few,CATSDRRRATDTQYF,TGTGCCACCAGTGATCGCCGGAGAGCCACAGATACGCAGTATTTT
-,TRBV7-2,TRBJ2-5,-,CASSLASTGRETQYF,TGTGCCAGCAGCTTAGCGTCGACAGGTCGAGAGACCCAGTACTTC
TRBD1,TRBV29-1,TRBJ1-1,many,CSVVRGRGEAFF,TGCAGCGTTGTCAGGGGGCGAGGGGAAGCTTTCTTT
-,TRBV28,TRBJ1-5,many,CASSLHQGTGQPQHF,TGTGCCAGCAGTCTCCACCAGGGTACAGGGCAGCCCCAGCATTTT
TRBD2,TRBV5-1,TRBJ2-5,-,CASSSGLAGVGQETQYF,TGCGCCAGCAGCTCCGGACTAGCGGGAGTGGGACAAGAGACCCAGTACTTC
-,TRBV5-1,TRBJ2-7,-,CASSLSVRGNYEQYF,TGCGCCAGCAGCTTGTCGGTCCGGGGTAACTACGAGCAGTACTTC
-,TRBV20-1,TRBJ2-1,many,CSAKGLSYNEQFF,TGCAGTGCTAAGGGACTTTCCTACAATGAGCAGTTCTTC
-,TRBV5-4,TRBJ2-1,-,CASSLDGGEQFF,TGTGCCAGCAGCTTGGATGGCGGGGAGCAGTTCTTC
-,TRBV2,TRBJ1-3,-,CASHSVFSGNTIYF,TGTGCCAGCCACTCAGTTTTTTCTGGAAACACCATATATTTT
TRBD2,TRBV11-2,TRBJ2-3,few,CASSPTSGTDTQYF,TGTGCCAGCAGCCCAACTAGCGGCACAGATACGCAGTATTTT
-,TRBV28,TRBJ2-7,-,CASQGSGYEQYF,TGTGCCAGCCAGGGGAGTGGGTACGAGCAGTACTTC
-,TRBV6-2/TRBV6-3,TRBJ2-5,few,CADGGDTQETQYF,TGTGCCGATGGGGGTGATACCCAAGAGACCCAGTACTTC
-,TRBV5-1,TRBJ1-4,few,CASSSGRADEKLFF,TGCGCCAGCAGCTCGGGCAGGGCGGATGAAAAACTGTTTTTT
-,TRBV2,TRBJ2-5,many,CASRTDQETQYF,TGTGCCAGCAGGACAGATCAAGAGACCCAGTACTTC
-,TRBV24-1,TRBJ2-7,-,CATSDMQGYEQYF,TGTGCCACCAGTGATATGCAGGGATACGAGCAGTACTTC
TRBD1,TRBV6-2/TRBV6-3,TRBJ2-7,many,CASSASGQLPRYF,TGTGCCAGCAGTGCGTCGGGACAGCTCCCTCGGTACTTC
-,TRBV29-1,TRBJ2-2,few,CSVGERQSTGELFF,TGCAGCGTTGGGGAACGGCAAAGCACCGGGGAGCTGTTTTTT
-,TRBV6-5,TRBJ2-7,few,CASSYSARYEQYF,TGTGCCAGCAGTTACAGTGCCCGATACGAGCAGTACTTC
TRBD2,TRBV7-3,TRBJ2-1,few,CASSRSPTSGSDNEQFF,TGTGCCAGCAGCCGATCGCCGACTAGCGGGAGTGACAATGAGCAGTTCTTC